The TCR beta chain described here comes from a study of blood T cell repertoires in COVID-19. TCRdb's table, derived via immunoSEQ multiplex PCR, lists solely in-frame clones and lacks some. The sample comprises under 250,000 clones, 86% of which are singletons, and 6.2% rests with the top ten. Per the germline V gene, CDR1 is MNHEY and CDR2 is SVGAGI. With V trimmed by 2 bases and J by 5 bases, 9 bases remained unmatched. The CDR3 has 16 amino acids. The TCR comes from a man aged 55 to 70 with acute or convalescent COVID-19. Specimen: peripheral blood. The chain recombines TRBV6-5 with TRBJ2-7, with TRBD1 identical over 10 bases. The CDR3 sequence is CASSYRRDRGFNEQYF. The CDR3 DNA reads TGTGCCAGCAGTTACCGCCGGGACAGGGGATTCAACGAGCAGTACTTC.